This T cell receptor (beta chain) comes out of a study of T-cell reconstitution after alpha-beta-depleted transplantation in children. This clonotype was counted many times. Unique molecular identifiers were incorporated during preparation of the TCRbeta library. MiXCR, run by TCRdb on the PCR reads, gives a single entry per CDR3 protein. Seen here are more than 450,000 distinct CDR3 sequences, 15% to 20% observed once, and the top ten hold 3.3%. The CDR3 loop spans 11 amino acids. V was cut by 3 bases and J by 2 bases, with 2 bases left in between. The germline gives CDR1 SQVTM, CDR2 ANQGSEA. The genes are TRBV29-1 and TRBJ2-1; D gene unclear. Sample: PBMCs from the stem cell graft donor, taken from the stem cell graft. The receptor was derived from a human donor who donated a stem cell graft to a child with acute lymphoblastic leukemia. The CDR3 is CSVDAYNEQFF. The DNA of the CDR3 is TGCAGCGTTGACGCCTACAATGAGCAGTTCTTC.